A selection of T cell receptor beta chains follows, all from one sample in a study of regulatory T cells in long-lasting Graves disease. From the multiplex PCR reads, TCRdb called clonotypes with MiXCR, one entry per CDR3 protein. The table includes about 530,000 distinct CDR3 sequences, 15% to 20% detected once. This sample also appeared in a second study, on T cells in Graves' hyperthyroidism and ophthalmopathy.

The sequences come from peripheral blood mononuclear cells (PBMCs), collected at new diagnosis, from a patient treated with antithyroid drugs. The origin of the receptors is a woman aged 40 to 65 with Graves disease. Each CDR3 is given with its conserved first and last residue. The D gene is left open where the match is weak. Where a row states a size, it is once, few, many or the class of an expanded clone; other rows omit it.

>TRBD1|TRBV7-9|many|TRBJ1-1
TGTGCCAGCAGCTTTGGAACAGGGGGCCACACTGAAGCTTTCTTT
CASSFGTGGHTEAFF
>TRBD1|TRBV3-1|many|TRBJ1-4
TGTGCCAGCAGCCAAGATTTGGGACAGGGTCCAAAACTGTTTTTT
CASSQDLGQGPKLFF
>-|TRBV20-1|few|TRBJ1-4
TGCAGTGCTAGCGACGGCTCACAAGAAAAACTGTTTTTT
CSASDGSQEKLFF
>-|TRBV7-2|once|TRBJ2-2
TGTGCCAGCAGCTTAGCGTGGGACTGGGGCCGAGAGGGGGGCACCGGGGAGCTGTTTTTT
CASSLAWDWGREGGTGELFF
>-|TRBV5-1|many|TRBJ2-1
TGCGCCAGCAGTGGCGTCAGCTCCTACAATGAGCAGTTCTTC
CASSGVSSYNEQFF
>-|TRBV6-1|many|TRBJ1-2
TGTGCCAGCAGTACCAACCCAGGGGCTGACTATGGCTACACCTTC
CASSTNPGADYGYTF
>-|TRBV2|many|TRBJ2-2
TGTGCCAGCAGTGAAGCGCGTGGGGGCCGAACCGGGGAGCTGTTTTTT
CASSEARGGRTGELFF
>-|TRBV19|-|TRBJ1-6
TGTGCCAGTAGTAAGGGCCGGGCCAGCTCCTATAATTCACCCCTCCACTTT
CASSKGRASSYNSPLHF
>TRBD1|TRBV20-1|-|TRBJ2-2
TGCAGTGCCCTCGACAGGGGGAGCGGGGAGCTGTTTTTT
CSALDRGSGELFF
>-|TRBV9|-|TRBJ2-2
TGTGCCAGCAGCGTAGCTCTGAGAGGGGGATGGGGTTCCGGGGAGCTGTTTTTT
CASSVALRGGWGSGELFF
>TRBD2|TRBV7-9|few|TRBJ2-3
TGTGCCAGCACCCGTTTAGCGGGGGGGCATTCAAGCACAGATACGCAGTATTTT
CASTRLAGGHSSTDTQYF
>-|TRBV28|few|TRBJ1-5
TGTGCCAGCAGTTTCGAGACAGTAGATCAGCCCCAGCATTTT
CASSFETVDQPQHF
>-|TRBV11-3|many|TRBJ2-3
TGTGCCAGCAGCTTAGTACCGGGGGCCTCCACATATACGCAGTATTTT
CASSLVPGASTYTQYF
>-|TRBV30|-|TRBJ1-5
TGTGCCTGGAGTGTAGGGCAGAGGAGTCAGCCCCAGCATTTT
CAWSVGQRSQPQHF
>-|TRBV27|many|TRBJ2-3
TGTGCCAGCAATCTCGAGGGGCACAGCACAGATACGCAGTATTTT
CASNLEGHSTDTQYF
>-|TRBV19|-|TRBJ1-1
TGTGCCAGTAACAACAGGGCCCTCCCGGGGAACACTGAAGCTTTCTTT
CASNNRALPGNTEAFF
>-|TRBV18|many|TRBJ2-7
TGTGCCAGCTCACCGACCCGGCAGACGAGCGAGCAGTACTTC
CASSPTRQTSEQYF
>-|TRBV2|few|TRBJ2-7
TGTACCAGCGCCCCGGGGGTGGGCGAGCAGTACTTC
CTSAPGVGEQYF
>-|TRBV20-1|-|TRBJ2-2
TGCAGTGCTCGGACTAGCAGGGGGACCGGGGAGCTGTTTTTT
CSARTSRGTGELFF
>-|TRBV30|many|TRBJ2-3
TGTGCCTCCCCTGGGGGGGGCCTGGGTACGCAGTATTTT
CASPGGGLGTQYF
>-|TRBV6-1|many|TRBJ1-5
TGTGCCAGCAGATCCTCCGGACGGTCTAGTCAGCCCCAGCATTTT
CASRSSGRSSQPQHF
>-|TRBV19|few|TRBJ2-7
TGTGCCAGTAGTATGGGGGTAGGAACCTACGAGCAGTACTTC
CASSMGVGTYEQYF
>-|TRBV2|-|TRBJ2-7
TGTGCCAGCAAGAGGACGCAAGTTTACGAGCAGTACTTC
CASKRTQVYEQYF
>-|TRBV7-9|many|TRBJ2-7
TGTGCCAGCAGCTTAGTGAACTCCTACGAGCAGTACTTC
CASSLVNSYEQYF
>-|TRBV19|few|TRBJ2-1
TGTGCCACAAATTCTGGGGGTTGGTCCTACAATGAGCAGTTCTTC
CATNSGGWSYNEQFF
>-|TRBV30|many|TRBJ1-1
TGTGCCTGGAGTCCCGAAAGGTGGACCACTGAAGCTTTCTTT
CAWSPERWTTEAFF
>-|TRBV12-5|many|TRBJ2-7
TGTGCTAGTGCCTTGTCGCCGGGTTACGAGCAGTACTTC
CASALSPGYEQYF
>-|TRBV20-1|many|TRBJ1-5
TGCAGTGCTAAAGGGACGGGATCGCCCCAGCATTTT
CSAKGTGSPQHF
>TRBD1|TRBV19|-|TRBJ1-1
TGTGCCAGTAAAAGGACAGGGGGCAATGCGGCTTTCTTT
CASKRTGGNAAFF
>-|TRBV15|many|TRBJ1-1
TGTGCCACCAGCAGAGATCGGGGGTGGCGTGAAGCTTTCTTT
CATSRDRGWREAFF
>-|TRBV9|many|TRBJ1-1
TGTGCCAGCAGCGTAGAGTTGAACACTGAAGCTTTCTTT
CASSVELNTEAFF
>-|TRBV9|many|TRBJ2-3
TGTGCCAGCAGCGCAGATGGGGACCACACAGATACGCAGTATTTT
CASSADGDHTDTQYF
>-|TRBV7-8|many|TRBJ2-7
TGTGCCAGCAGTTCCCCCTATGGGGGGGGCCCTTACGAGCAGTACTTC
CASSSPYGGGPYEQYF
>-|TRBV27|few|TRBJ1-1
TGTGCCAGCAAGCCCGGGGGGAACACTGAAGCTTTCTTT
CASKPGGNTEAFF
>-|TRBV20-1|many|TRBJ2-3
TGCAGTGCTAGGCCCCGCGCGTGGACAGCAGATACGCAGTATTTT
CSARPRAWTADTQYF
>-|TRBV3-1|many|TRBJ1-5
TGTGCCAGCAGCCAAGGCCCCGGGACAAGGGCGGATCAGCCCCAGCATTTT
CASSQGPGTRADQPQHF
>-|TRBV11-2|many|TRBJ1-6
TGTGCCAGCAGCTTTTATCGGGCAGCTTCACCCCTCCACTTT
CASSFYRAASPLHF
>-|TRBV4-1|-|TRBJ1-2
TGCGCCAGCAGCCCTCGGGACGGACTACGAGGCTACACCTTC
CASSPRDGLRGYTF
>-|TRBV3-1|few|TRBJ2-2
TGTGCCAGCAGCCGAAGCCCTAGCAATCGTAACACCGGGGAGCTGTTTTTT
CASSRSPSNRNTGELFF
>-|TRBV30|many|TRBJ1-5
TGTGCCTGGAGTGTACTCAGGGGAAACAATCAGCCCCAGCATTTT
CAWSVLRGNNQPQHF
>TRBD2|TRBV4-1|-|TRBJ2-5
TGCGCCAGCAGCCAGGAAGCGGGATGGAGAGAGACCCAGTACTTC
CASSQEAGWRETQYF
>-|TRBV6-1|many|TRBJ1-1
TGTGCCAGCGGGCCCTTCCCTGGGGCGGACACTGAAGCTTTCTTT
CASGPFPGADTEAFF
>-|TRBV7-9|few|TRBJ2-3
TGTGCCAGCAGCTTAGGTACAGGGGAGGTTTCAGATACGCAGTATTTT
CASSLGTGEVSDTQYF
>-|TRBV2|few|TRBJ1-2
TGTGCCAGCAGCCCTAAGGGGGGCGCCCGGGGCTACACCTTC
CASSPKGGARGYTF
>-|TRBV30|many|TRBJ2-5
TGTGCCTGGAGTGGGGGGGCCCAAGAGACCCAGTACTTC
CAWSGGAQETQYF
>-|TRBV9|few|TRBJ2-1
TGTGCCAGCAGCGTAGTTGGGTCTGCCTACAATGAGCAGTTCTTC
CASSVVGSAYNEQFF
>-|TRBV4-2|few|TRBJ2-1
TGTGCCAGCAGCCAAGTCACCCCTTTCCGGGGGAAGTTCTTC
CASSQVTPFRGKFF
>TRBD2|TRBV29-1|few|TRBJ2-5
TGCAGCGTTGAGGCCAGACTAGCGCGAGAGACCCAGTACTTC
CSVEARLARETQYF
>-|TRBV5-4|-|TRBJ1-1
TGTGCCAGCAGCCACACGGGGTCGAACACTGAAGCTTTCTTT
CASSHTGSNTEAFF